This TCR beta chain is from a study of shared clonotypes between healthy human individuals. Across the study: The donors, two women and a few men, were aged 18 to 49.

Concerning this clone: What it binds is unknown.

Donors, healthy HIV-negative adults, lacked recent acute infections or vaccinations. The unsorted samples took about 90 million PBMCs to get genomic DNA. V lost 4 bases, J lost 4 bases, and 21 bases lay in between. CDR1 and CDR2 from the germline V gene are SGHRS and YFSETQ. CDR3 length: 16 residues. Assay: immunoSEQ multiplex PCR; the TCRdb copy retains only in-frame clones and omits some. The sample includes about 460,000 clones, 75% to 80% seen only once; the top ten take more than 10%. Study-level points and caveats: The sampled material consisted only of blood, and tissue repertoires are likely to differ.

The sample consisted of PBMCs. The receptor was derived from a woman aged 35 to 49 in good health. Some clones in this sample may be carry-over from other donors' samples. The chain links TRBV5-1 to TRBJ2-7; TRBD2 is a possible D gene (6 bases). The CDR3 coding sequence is TGCGCCAGCAGCCCCGGGGGACGGACGGGGCCATACGAGCAGTACTTC. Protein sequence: CASSPGGRTGPYEQYF.